The 26 T cell receptor beta chains presented below share a single source sample, sequenced in a study of blood T cell repertoires in COVID-19. TCRdb's table, derived via immunoSEQ multiplex PCR, lists solely in-frame clones and lacks some. The top ten hold about 1.4% of the sample, which has about 260,000 clones, around 87% seen once. Material for sequencing was peripheral blood. These receptors were taken from a woman between 35 and 50 years old who had recovered from COVID-19.

J is TRBJ1-5 and V is TRBV12-5, with no clear D. CDR1 LGHNT and CDR2 FRNRAP come from the germline V gene. This CDR3 has 13 amino acids. Deletions cut 6 bases from V and 7 bases from J, with 13 bases between. CDR3 protein: CASGLESFQPQHF. The CDR3 DNA reads as TGTGCTAGTGGCCTCGAGTCTTTCCAGCCCCAGCATTTT. Full variable domain (missing parts from reference TRBV12-5 and TRBJ1-5): DARVTQTPRHKVTEMGQEVTMRCQPILGHNTVFWYRQTMMQGLELLAYFRNRAPLDDSGMPKDRFSAEMPDATLATLKIQPSEPRDSAVYFCASGLESFQPQHFGDGTRLSIL.

The chain is built from TRBV5-4 and TRBJ1-4; TRBD1 aligns across 7 bases. With V trimmed by 5 bases and J by 0 bases, 4 bases remained unmatched. The CDR3 loop spans 15 amino acids. Looked up from germline, CDR1 is SGHNT and CDR2 is YYREEE (reference sequence). DNA of the CDR3: TGTGCCAGCAGTCGGCAGGGGGCAACTAATGAAAAACTGTTTTTT. Encoded protein: CASSRQGATNEKLFF.

The chain carries TRBV11-2 and TRBJ1-1; no clear D. CDR1 and CDR2 (germline): SGHAT, FQNNGV. The CDR3 has 14 amino acids. Trimming removed 1 base from V and 4 bases from J, with 10 bases in between. The CDR3 nucleotides read TGTGCCAGCAGCTTAGTTCCGACAATCACTGAAGCTTTCTTT. Its translation: CASSLVPTITEAFF.

The V and J genes are TRBV5-4 and TRBJ1-5; no definite D call. The CDR3 runs 13 residues. CDR1 and CDR2 (germline): SGHNT, YYREEE (reference sequence). The V and J ends lost 4 bases and 5 bases respectively, with 10 bases between them. CDR3 nucleotide sequence: TGTGCCAGCAGCCTAGAACCCTATCAGCCCCAGCATTTT. Amino acids: CASSLEPYQPQHF.

The chain uses TRBV25-1 and TRBJ2-7, with 7 bases aligning to TRBD2. This CDR3 has 14 amino acids. Trimming at V came to 7 bases and at J to 0 bases, leaving 6 bases not matched to a gene. Germline CDR1 reads MGHDK; CDR2 reads SYGVNS. As DNA, the CDR3 is TGTGCCAGCACTAAAGCGGGGTCCTCCTACGAGCAGTACTTC. Protein product: CASTKAGSSYEQYF.

The chain combines TRBV29-1 with TRBJ1-2, with 9 bases identical to TRBD1. The V gene's germline CDR1 is SQVTM and CDR2 ANQGSEA. The CDR3 sequence is 16 residues long. V dropped 0 bases and J dropped 9; count of bases not matched to a gene: 14. CDR3: CSVEDRTGGRVNRYTF. Written as DNA, the CDR3 is TGCAGCGTTGAAGATCGCACAGGGGGCCGAGTAAATCGCTACACCTTC. Combining the CDR3 with reference TRBV29-1 and TRBJ1-2 gives the whole variable domain SAVISQKPSRDICQRGTSLTIQCQVDSQVTMMFWYRQQPGQSLTLIATANQGSEATYESGFVIDKFPISRPNLTFSTLTVSNMSPEDSSIYLCSVEDRTGGRVNRYTFGSGTRLTVV.

J is TRBJ2-3 and V is TRBV18; 10 bases are shared with TRBD2. The CDR3 has 14 amino acids. Germline V CDR1 and CDR2: KGHSH, LQKENI. Germline trimming cut 6 bases from V and 6 bases from J; bases unmatched to any gene: 6. CDR3 nucleotides: TGTGCCAGCTCGCCAGCGGGGGGGCCCGATACGCAGTATTTT. Amino acids: CASSPAGGPDTQYF.

V gene TRBV10-3 combines with J gene TRBJ1-5, with D possibly matching TRBD1 (5 bases). The germline V and J ends were trimmed by 2 bases and 3 bases, with 14 bases remaining between them. There are 16 residues in the CDR3. CDR1 is ENHRY, CDR2 SYGVKD, per germline. The CDR3 is CAISEDKGINNQPQHF. CDR3 sequence (DNA): TGTGCCATCAGTGAGGACAAGGGGATTAACAATCAGCCCCAGCATTTT.

The V and J genes are TRBV6-6 and TRBJ2-5; 8 bases are a match to TRBD1. In germline, CDR1 is MNHNY, CDR2 SVGAGI (reference sequence). With V trimmed by 7 bases and J by 5 bases, 12 bases remained unmatched. The CDR3 is 15 residues long. The CDR3 DNA reads as TGTGCCAGCACCAGCCCGGACAGGGTTGGGGAGACCCAGTACTTC. Its translation is CASTSPDRVGETQYF.

J is TRBJ1-2 and V is TRBV11-2; D gene ambiguous. Trimming cost V 5 bases and J 4 bases, with 14 bases left between them. Germline assignment: CDR1 SGHAT and CDR2 FQNNGV. This CDR3 has 14 amino acids. CDR3 coding DNA: TGTGCCAGCAGCCGGCGGAGCCCCCCCTATGGCTACACCTTC. This sequence encodes CASSRRSPPYGYTF.

The J gene is TRBJ2-5, the V gene TRBV6-5; 8 bases match TRBD1. Germline CDR1 is MNHEY and CDR2 is SVGAGI. This CDR3 region has 14 residues. V was pared by 6 bases and J by 2 bases, with 5 bases of the junction left unmatched. In DNA, the CDR3 is TGTGCCAGCAGATGGACAGGGAGGCAAGAGACCCAGTACTTC. Amino acid sequence: CASRWTGRQETQYF.

The chain links TRBV9 to TRBJ2-5; D unclear. Trimming removed 2 bases at V and 1 base at J, with 6 bases between. The CDR3 is 13 residues long. Germline V gene data show CDR1 as SGDLS and CDR2 as YYNGEE. The CDR3 loop reads CASSVALQETQYF. CDR3 in DNA: TGTGCCAGCAGCGTGGCTCTCCAAGAGACCCAGTACTTC.

The chain links TRBV7-3 to TRBJ1-2, with 11 bases fitting TRBD1. The CDR3 is 13 residues long. Trimming at V came to 4 bases and at J to 7 bases, leaving 2 bases not matched to a gene. Germline V CDR1 and CDR2: SGHTA, FQGTGA. This chain's CDR3 is CASSSGTGGGYTF. CDR3 DNA: TGTGCCAGCAGCTCCGGGACAGGGGGTGGCTACACCTTC.

This rearrangement joins TRBV29-1 to TRBJ2-7; a possible D gene is TRBD1 (6 bases). V was clipped by 6 bases and J by 3 bases, with 9 bases between them. CDR1 is SQVTM and CDR2 is ANQGSEA in the germline V gene. The CDR3 is 11 amino acids. CDR3 sequence (DNA): TGCAGCGTCCTAGGGGGCTACGAGCAGTACTTC. Protein product: CSVLGGYEQYF.

This clone was recorded a few times. The gene calls are TRBV29-1 and TRBJ1-1, with D possibly matching TRBD1 (5 bases). Germline loops: CDR1 SQVTM, CDR2 ANQGSEA. With 6 bases removed from V and 1 base from J, the gap between germline ends came to 12 bases. The CDR3 spans 13 residues. CDR3 sequence: CSVWGWGNTEAFF. The CDR3 nucleotides read TGCAGCGTGTGGGGCTGGGGGAACACTGAAGCTTTCTTT.

The CDR3 DNA reads TGTGCCATCAGAAGGGACAGGGGGCAGTTCTTC. Translation: CAIRRDRGQFF. The chain carries TRBV10-3 and TRBJ2-1; 10 bases are a match to TRBD1. Trimming took 6 bases from V and 12 from J; bases not matched to a gene: 2. CDR1 and CDR2 from the germline V gene are ENHRY and SYGVKD. The CDR3 is 11 residues long.

This sequence joins TRBV6-6 and TRBJ1-6; 10 bases align to TRBD1. Trimming took 6 bases from V and 8 from J; bases not matched to a gene: 7. The CDR3 is made up of 15 amino acids. Germline V gives CDR1 MNHNY, CDR2 SVGAGI (reference sequence). CDR3 protein: CASSWGQGRDSPLHF. The CDR3 DNA follows: TGTGCCAGCAGCTGGGGACAGGGGAGGGATTCACCCCTCCACTTT.

This clone was seen more than once but under ten times. This chain links TRBV25-1 with TRBJ1-1; tentative D call: TRBD1 (5 bases). The CDR3 extends over 13 amino acids. The germline V and J ends were trimmed by 8 bases and 4 bases, with 14 bases remaining between them. CDR1 and CDR2 (germline): MGHDK, SYGVNS. The CDR3 is CASSGFLSTEAFF. The DNA for the CDR3 is TGTGCCAGCTCAGGGTTTTTGAGCACTGAAGCTTTCTTT. The full variable domain, rest sourced from reference TRBV25-1 and TRBJ1-1, is EADIYQTPRYLVIGTGKKITLECSQTMGHDKMYWYQQDPGMELHLIHYSYGVNSTEKGDLSSESTVSRIRTEHFPLTLESARPSHTSQYLCASSGFLSTEAFFGQGTRLTVV.

The chain couples TRBV7-9 to TRBJ1-3; D not certain. Trimming removed 4 bases at V and 0 bases at J, with 7 bases between. The germline gives CDR1 SEHNR, CDR2 FQNEAQ (reference sequence). There are 14 residues in the CDR3. DNA for the CDR3: TGTGCCAGCAGCTCATCCAGCTCTGGAAACACCATATATTTT. Residues: CASSSSSSGNTIYF.

The chain employs TRBV7-9 and TRBJ1-1, with D perhaps TRBD1 (5 bases). The V and J ends lost 5 bases and 0 bases respectively, with 7 bases between them. Germline assignment: CDR1 SEHNR and CDR2 FQNEAQ (reference sequence). The CDR3 consists of 13 residues. The CDR3 nucleotides read TGTGCCAGCAGCCAGGGAATGAACACTGAAGCTTTCTTT. Amino acid sequence: CASSQGMNTEAFF.

The chain links TRBV29-1 to TRBJ1-1; 7 bases map to TRBD1. Germline V gene sequence: CDR1 SQVTM, CDR2 ANQGSEA. The V segment lost 7 bases and the J segment 1 base; nucleotides outside the gene matches: 6. The length of the CDR3 is 13 residues. The CDR3: CSATEGANTEAFF. The DNA for the CDR3 is TGCAGCGCAACGGAGGGGGCGAACACTGAAGCTTTCTTT.

This clone was detected ten times or more. This rearrangement joins TRBV5-1 to TRBJ1-2, with unresolved D. Trimming shortened V by 0 bases and J by 8 bases, and 14 bases separated the two germline ends. Germline V gene lookup returns CDR1 SGHRS and CDR2 YFSETQ. The CDR3 extends over 14 amino acids. CDR3 sequence (DNA): TGCGCCAGCAGCTTGGTTGTAGGGAGTAAGGGCTACACCTTC. It is translated as CASSLVVGSKGYTF.

V usage is TRBV5-4 and J usage is TRBJ1-2; a weak D match, TRBD1 (5 bases). Deletions cut 3 bases from V and 4 bases from J, with 13 bases between. Looked up from germline, CDR1 is SGHNT and CDR2 is YYREEE (reference sequence). This CDR3 has 14 amino acids. Here the CDR3 DNA reads TGTGCCAGCAGCTCCCCTCAGGGTGGCTATGGCTACACCTTC. This sequence encodes CASSSPQGGYGYTF.

This chain links TRBV3-1 (or the pseudogene TRBV3-2) with TRBJ1-6; D gene uncertain. The CDR3 has 13 amino acids. The germline gives CDR1 LGHDT, CDR2 YNNKEL (reference sequence). V was clipped by 3 bases and J by 5 bases, with 5 bases between them. CDR3 nucleotides: TGTGCCAGCAGCCAGCGCGATAATTCACCCCTCCACTTT. This translates into CASSQRDNSPLHF.

The V and J genes are TRBV18 and TRBJ1-2; D is uncertain. CDR1 is KGHSH, CDR2 LQKENI, per germline. The CDR3 length is 12 residues. V was trimmed by 4 bases and J by 8 bases, leaving 11 bases between them. The CDR3 coding sequence is TGTGCCAGCTCACGGAGCTCCTTGGGCTACACCTTC. It specifies CASSRSSLGYTF.

The V gene is TRBV7-8, the J gene TRBJ2-3; 11 positions match TRBD2. The germline CDR1 and CDR2 sequences are SGHVS and FQNEAQ. The CDR3 extends over 16 amino acids. V shed 11 bases and J 0 bases; nucleotides not matched to a gene: 10. The DNA of the CDR3 is TGTGCCGGCTCCCGGGGACTAGCGGATAGCACAGATACGCAGTATTTT. It codes for CAGSRGLADSTDTQYF.